One sample yielded the 26 T cell receptor beta chains listed below, sequenced in a study of T cell repertoires in cytomegalovirus infection. TCRdb ran MiXCR on the reads and lists one entry per CDR3 protein. The repertoire holds fewer than 550,000 distinct CDR3 sequences, with 16% as singletons. The sample taken for sequencing was CD8+ T cells from PBMCs. These receptors were collected from a human donor in good health (CMV status not recorded). Some clones in this sample may be carry-over from other donors' samples.

In this sample, this clonotype turned up many times. The chain employs TRBV7-9 and TRBJ2-2; D perhaps matches TRBD1 (6 bases). Trimming took 3 bases from V and 2 from J, leaving 10 bases between them. The CDR3 consists of 15 residues. Looked up from germline, CDR1 is SEHNR and CDR2 is FQNEAQ (reference sequence). CDR3 nucleotide sequence: TGTGCCAGCAGCTTCGGGACACAAAACACCGGGGAGCTGTTTTTT. Protein: CASSFGTQNTGELFF.

In this sample, this clonotype turned up many times. This chain's CDR3 is CAISEGERYEQYF. CDR3 nucleotide sequence: TGTGCCATCAGTGAAGGTGAGAGATACGAGCAGTACTTC. The chain has TRBV10-3 and TRBJ2-7; D is unresolved. The germline V gene has CDR1 ENHRY and CDR2 SYGVKD. This CDR3 is built from 13 residues. V gave up 3 bases and J gave up 4 bases, with 10 bases separating them.

CDR3 coding DNA: TGCAGCGTTGAGACAGTTGTCCTCCAAGAGACCCAGTACTTC. Translated: CSVETVVLQETQYF. The chain recombines TRBV29-1 with TRBJ2-5; D is perhaps TRBD1 (5 bases). Trimming stripped 3 bases from V and 1 base from J, with 12 bases between. CDR3 size: 14 residues. Germline V gene sequence: CDR1 SQVTM, CDR2 ANQGSEA.

At least ten counts were recorded for this clonotype. J is TRBJ2-1 and V is TRBV27, with TRBD2 identical over 11 bases. Germline trimming cut 6 bases from V and 2 bases from J; bases unmatched to any gene: 3. The CDR3 length is 15 residues. Germline-derived CDR1 and CDR2 are MNHEY and SMNVEV (reference sequence). The CDR3 reads CASSPGLAAYNEQFF. The CDR3 region has the DNA TGTGCCAGCAGCCCGGGACTAGCGGCCTACAATGAGCAGTTCTTC.

This clonotype appeared many times. V usage is TRBV29-1 and J usage is TRBJ2-7; a weak D match, TRBD2 (5 bases). V gave up 1 base and J gave up 3 bases, with 10 bases separating them. The germline CDR1 and CDR2 sequences are SQVTM and ANQGSEA. CDR3 length: 13 amino acids. CDR3 sequence reads: CSVEGTEVYEQYF. As DNA, the CDR3 is TGCAGCGTTGAAGGGACGGAGGTCTACGAGCAGTACTTC.

This chain joins TRBV20-1 and TRBJ2-1, with 13 bases fitting TRBD2. Germline loops: CDR1 DFQATT, CDR2 SNEGSKA (reference sequence). This CDR3 region has 17 residues. V shed 4 bases and J 3 bases; nucleotides not matched to a gene: 9. CDR3 region: CSANPGLAGELYNEQFF. DNA of the CDR3: TGCAGTGCTAACCCTGGACTAGCGGGGGAACTCTACAATGAGCAGTTCTTC.

In its sample, this clonotype was seen many times. The rearrangement links TRBV19 to TRBJ2-1; the D is unclear. Germline V CDR1 and CDR2: LNHDA, SQIVND (reference sequence). The V gene lost 4 bases and the J gene lost 0 bases, with 7 bases spanning the gap. The CDR3 is made up of 14 amino acids. DNA for the CDR3: TGTGCCAGTAGTACAGAGAGCTCCTACAATGAGCAGTTCTTC. Encoded protein: CASSTESSYNEQFF.

Comment on this clonotype: A clone one base away is much larger, so this may be a read error. The rearrangement joins TRBV7-3 to TRBJ2-3, with D possibly called TRBD1 or TRBD2 (5 bases each). CDR1 SGHTA and CDR2 FQGTGA come from the germline V gene. This CDR3 is 17 amino acids long. The CDR3 bases are TGTGCCAGCAGCTTAACGGGTTCGTGGGGGAACACAGATATGCAGTATTTT. It codes for CASSLTGSWGNTDMQYF.

The genes are TRBV6-1 and TRBJ2-2; D possibly corresponds to TRBD2 (5 bases). V was shortened by 2 bases and J by 2 bases, with 9 bases between the two germline ends. CDR3 length: 15 amino acids. The V gene's germline CDR1 is MNHNS and CDR2 SASEGT. As DNA, the CDR3 is TGTGCCAGCAGTGAATTGCGGGCTAACACCGGGGAGCTGTTTTTT. Protein sequence: CASSELRANTGELFF.

This clonotype came up a few times. The chain combines TRBV27 with TRBJ2-7, with D maybe TRBD2 (6 bases). Germline V gene data show CDR1 as MNHEY and CDR2 as SMNVEV (reference sequence). There are 14 residues in the CDR3. Trimming left V 4 bases short and J 6 bases short, with 16 bases between. The CDR3 bases are TGTGCCAGCAGTTCCGGAGTTGGAGGGACCGAGCAGTACTTC. It codes for CASSSGVGGTEQYF.

V and J are TRBV16 and TRBJ2-1; no firm D call. The CDR3 length is 17 residues. Germline CDR1 KGHSY, CDR2 FQNENV. V lost 2 bases and J 5 bases, leaving 19 bases between the germline ends. CDR3 region: CASSQETRGLFHNEQFF. DNA for the CDR3: TGTGCCAGCAGCCAAGAAACCCGTGGGTTGTTCCACAATGAGCAGTTCTTC.

The chain employs TRBV7-9 and TRBJ1-6; the D gene is possibly TRBD1 (5 bases). Per germline, CDR1 SEHNR and CDR2 FQNEAQ (reference sequence). Trimming took off 5 bases at V and 0 bases at J, with 20 bases between the two ends. The CDR3 is made up of 19 amino acids. In DNA form, the CDR3 reads TGTGCCAGCAGCGACAGTACAACAGGAATGAGCTCCTATAATTCACCCCTCCACTTT. This encodes CASSDSTTGMSSYNSPLHF.

The V and J genes are TRBV19 and TRBJ2-7; D unresolved. There are 15 residues in the CDR3. Deletions cut 1 base from V and 3 bases from J, with 13 bases between. Germline V gene sequence: CDR1 LNHDA, CDR2 SQIVND (reference sequence). DNA for the CDR3: TGTGCCAGTAGTATAGTGGCAGTTGAAAACTACGAGCAGTACTTC. Translated, it gives CASSIVAVENYEQYF.

The genes are TRBV11-2 and TRBJ1-5; D is unresolved. Germline values: CDR1 SGHAT, CDR2 FQNNGV. V was shortened by 6 bases and J by 0 bases, with 6 bases between the two germline ends. This CDR3 comprises 13 residues. CDR3 in amino acids: CASSGLSNQPQHF. CDR3 nucleotide sequence: TGTGCCAGCAGTGGGCTTAGCAATCAGCCCCAGCATTTT.

This clonotype was seen at least ten times. The chain has TRBV7-3 and TRBJ1-1; D not certain. This CDR3 has 13 residues. With 5 bases removed from V and 3 bases from J, the gap between germline ends came to 10 bases. Germline CDR1 is SGHTA and CDR2 is FQGTGA. The CDR3 sequence: CASSADTYTEAFF. CDR3 DNA: TGTGCCAGCAGCGCCGACACCTACACTGAAGCTTTCTTT.

Many counts were recorded for this clonotype. V is TRBV7-9 and J is TRBJ2-7, with 7 positions matching TRBD1. The CDR3 totals 15 residues. Per germline, CDR1 SEHNR and CDR2 FQNEAQ (reference sequence). V lost 5 bases, J lost 3 bases, and 10 bases stayed unmatched. CDR3 residues: CASSAPDREGYEQYF. The CDR3 DNA reads TGTGCCAGCAGCGCACCCGACAGGGAAGGCTACGAGCAGTACTTC.

The V call is TRBV7-6, the J call TRBJ2-3; D gene unclear. V lost 2 bases, J lost 6 bases, and 18 bases lay in between. The CDR3 has 16 amino acids. Germline V gene sequence: CDR1 SGHVS, CDR2 FNYEAQ. This chain's CDR3 is CASSLSLRAPKDTQYF. The CDR3 nucleotides read TGTGCCAGCAGCTTAAGTCTTAGGGCCCCAAAGGATACGCAGTATTTT.

This clonotype was seen at least ten times. The rearrangement joins TRBV27 to TRBJ2-3; no firm D call. Trimming cost V 5 bases and J 2 bases, with 8 bases left between them. Germline loops: CDR1 MNHEY, CDR2 SMNVEV (reference sequence). The CDR3 contains 13 residues. CDR3 in amino acids: CASSPRITDTQYF. DNA of the CDR3: TGTGCCAGCAGTCCGCGGATCACAGATACGCAGTATTTT.

This clonotype was counted many times. Germline and junction disagree at one end, which may indicate a read error. The chain combines TRBV6-1 with TRBJ1-2, with D unclear. The germline V gene encodes CDR1 MNHNS and CDR2 SASEGT. This CDR3 is 16 amino acids long. Here the CDR3 reads CASSLSQSTAKYGYTF. The CDR3 nucleotides are TGTGCCAGCAGTTTATCCCAGTCGACGGCTAAATATGGCTACACCTTC.

This clonotype was seen many times. The chain carries TRBV6-1 and TRBJ2-1; D unresolved. Trimming cost V 3 bases and J 4 bases, with 16 bases left between them. The CDR3 consists of 16 residues. Germline CDR1 MNHNS, CDR2 SASEGT. In DNA form, the CDR3 reads TGTGCCAGCAGTGACGGACGGTCCCCTTCGTACAATGAGCAGTTCTTC. This sequence encodes CASSDGRSPSYNEQFF.

The V gene is TRBV25-1, the J gene TRBJ2-1; D not certain. This CDR3 is 14 amino acids long. Germline lookup yields CDR1 MGHDK and CDR2 SYGVNS. Between the trimmed V and J ends, which lost 3 bases and 4 bases, there was a span of 10 bases. CDR3 coding DNA: TGTGCCAGCAGTGATCTCTGGTCTTACAATGAGCAGTTCTTC. Translating gives CASSDLWSYNEQFF.

This clonotype was observed at least ten times. The rearrangement joins TRBV20-1 to TRBJ1-2; 10 bases are a match to TRBD1. The germline V gene has CDR1 DFQATT and CDR2 SNEGSKA (reference sequence). The CDR3 is made up of 15 amino acids. Germline trimming cut 0 bases from V and 5 bases from J; bases unmatched to any gene: 6. CDR3: CSAREEGQGRYGYTF. In DNA, the CDR3 is TGCAGTGCTAGAGAAGAGGGACAGGGGCGGTATGGCTACACCTTC.

The V gene is TRBV27, the J gene TRBJ2-3; possibly TRBD2 for D (5 bases). This CDR3 spans 17 amino acids. Germline lookup yields CDR1 MNHEY and CDR2 SMNVEV (reference sequence). V shed 3 bases and J shed 2 bases, with 18 bases lying between them. The CDR3 region is CASSFKFLAGPTDTQYF. DNA of the CDR3: TGTGCCAGCAGTTTTAAATTTCTAGCCGGTCCCACAGATACGCAGTATTTT.

This clonotype was seen only a few times. The chain couples TRBV25-1 to TRBJ2-4, with a possible D match to TRBD2 (5 bases). This CDR3 region has 15 residues. Trimming left V 3 bases short and J 0 bases short, with 9 bases between. CDR1 is MGHDK, CDR2 SYGVNS, per germline. The CDR3 sequence: CASSEFREAKNIQYF. CDR3 DNA: TGTGCCAGCAGTGAGTTCCGGGAAGCCAAAAACATTCAGTACTTC.

This chain uses TRBV6-4 with TRBJ2-7, with TRBD1 as a possible D gene (7 bases). V was clipped by 7 bases and J by 2 bases, with 21 bases between them. The CDR3 has 16 residues. Germline V gene sequence: CDR1 MRHNA, CDR2 SNTAGT. The CDR3 sequence is CASTERRGRLAYEQYF. CDR3 nucleotide sequence: TGTGCCAGCACCGAGAGGAGGGGGCGCTTAGCCTACGAGCAGTACTTC.

This clonotype was seen a few times. The chain carries TRBV29-1 and TRBJ2-4; D is perhaps TRBD1 (6 bases). Germline lookup yields CDR1 SQVTM and CDR2 ANQGSEA. This CDR3 region has 13 residues. Between the trimmed V and J ends, which lost 5 bases and 4 bases, there was a span of 12 bases. CDR3 sequence: CSVRDNLKNIQYF. As DNA, the CDR3 is TGCAGCGTTAGGGACAACCTGAAAAACATTCAGTACTTC.